This paragraph covers one TCR beta chain sequence. The antigen remains undetermined. Time point given: week 5, during vaccination. Doses comprised 300 ug of mutant IDH1 20-mer peptide each, plus topical imiquimod. The entry originates in a study of a mutant IDH1 vaccine in newly diagnosed glioma. CDR3 size: 15 residues. Germline assignment: CDR1 MNHEY and CDR2 SMNVEV (reference sequence). Trimming took 8 bases from V and 0 from J, leaving 14 bases between them. Sequencing was performed with immunoSEQ multiplex PCR; in TCRdb, only in-frame clones are kept and a portion is missing. Of 60,000 or so clones listed, less than 85% are singletons. Whole-study findings and limits: Shifts in the top peripheral T cell clonotypes seemed unrelated to pseudoprogression.

V and J are TRBV27 and TRBJ1-5; D gene uncertain. The material was PBMCs, obtained from a glioma patient whose treatment included an IDH1 peptide vaccine. This clonotype was sampled from a woman under 30 with glioma. Some clones in this sample may be carry-over from other donors' samples. The CDR3 nucleotides are TGTGCCAGCCGACCGGCTACCGATAGCAATCAGCCCCAGCATTTT. It translates to CASRPATDSNQPQHF.